These 27 T cell receptor beta chains share one sample of origin, sequenced in a study of a mutant IDH1 vaccine in newly diagnosed glioma. The time point was: week 5, during vaccination. The content of each vaccine dose was 300 ug of mutant IDH1 20-mer peptide, and topical imiquimod accompanied it. Repertoires were generated with immunoSEQ multiplex PCR, while TCRdb's copy carries only in-frame clones and drops some. Of approximately 39,000 clones in the sample, 75% to 85% were seen once. Their antigens are not known. The sequenced sample was PBMCs, obtained from a glioma patient whose treatment included an IDH1 peptide vaccine. The receptors here all came from a man over 45 with glioma.

V gene TRBV6-5 combines with J gene TRBJ2-7; D is possibly TRBD1 (7 bases). From germline, CDR1 is MNHEY and CDR2 SVGAGI. This CDR3 contains 15 residues. The ends were cut back, 6 bases at V and 0 bases at J, with 15 bases in the middle. The CDR3 here is CASSRQGGLSYEQYF. The CDR3 DNA sequence: TGTGCCAGCAGCCGACAGGGAGGACTCTCCTACGAGCAGTACTTC.

The chain employs TRBV7-3 and TRBJ2-1, with TRBD2 identical over 7 bases. The CDR3 is 13 residues long. Germline V CDR1 and CDR2: SGHTA, FQGTGA. V was clipped by 6 bases and J by 8 bases; unmatched bases: 7. CDR3 nucleotides: TGTGCCAGCAGTTTTACTAGCGATCATGAGCAGTTCTTC. The encoded protein is CASSFTSDHEQFF.

This rearrangement joins TRBV4-1 to TRBJ1-6; 10 positions agree with TRBD1. Trimming at V came to 2 bases and at J to 9 bases, leaving 4 bases not matched to a gene. In germline, CDR1 is MGHRA, CDR2 YSYEKL. This CDR3 is built from 15 residues. Here the CDR3 reads CASSQRQGAGSPLHF. In nucleotides, the CDR3 is TGCGCCAGCAGCCAACGACAGGGGGCGGGTTCACCCCTCCACTTT.

Sample share makes this clone medium-sized (0.01 to 0.1%). In the same sample, other DNA sequences code for this CDR3. The chain joins TRBV19 to TRBJ1-5; no clear D. The germline V gene has CDR1 LNHDA and CDR2 SQIVND (reference sequence). This CDR3 region has 12 residues. V was cut by 6 bases and J by 3 bases, with 6 bases left in between. The CDR3 DNA follows: TGTGCCAGTAGCGGGCTCAATCAGCCCCAGCATTTT. This translates into CASSGLNQPQHF. Full variable domain (rest looked up from reference TRBV19 and TRBJ1-5): DGGITQSPKYLFRKEGQNVTLSCEQNLNHDAMYWYRQDPGQGLRLIYYSQIVNDFQKGDIAEGYSVSREKKESFPLTVTSAQKNPTAFYLCASSGLNQPQHFGDGTRLSIL.

This clone is a singleton in its sample. This sequence joins TRBV5-1 and TRBJ2-7; TRBD1 matches 8 bases. The J segment lost 6 bases and the V segment lost 2 bases, leaving 10 bases of the junction unmatched. The CDR3 length is 15 residues. Germline lookup yields CDR1 SGHRS and CDR2 YFSETQ. This CDR3 reads CASSFQGARLGEQYF. The CDR3 nucleotides are TGCGCCAGCAGCTTCCAGGGGGCGCGACTTGGCGAGCAGTACTTC.

This clone has only one observation. The genes are TRBV28 and TRBJ2-3; D unresolved. Germline V gene lookup returns CDR1 MDHEN and CDR2 SYDVKM. V dropped 5 bases and J dropped 5 bases, with 11 bases sitting between them. The CDR3 has 13 residues. As DNA, the CDR3 is TGTGCCAGCAGTCCGCGACCGGGAGATACGCAGTATTTT. It encodes CASSPRPGDTQYF.

The chain couples TRBV15 to TRBJ1-1; D unclear. Between the trimmed V and J ends, which lost 4 bases and 1 base, there was a span of 7 bases. Germline-derived CDR1 and CDR2 are LNHNV and YYDKDF (reference sequence). The CDR3 is 13 amino acids. CDR3 DNA: TGTGCCACCAGCATTTGGGGGAACACTGAAGCTTTCTTT. Encoded protein: CATSIWGNTEAFF. Supplemented by reference TRBV15 and TRBJ1-1, the full variable domain reads DAMVIQNPRYQVTQFGKPVTLSCSQTLNHNVMYWYQQKSSQAPKLLFHYYDKDFNNEADTPDNFQSRRPNTSFCFLDIRSPGLGDTAMYLCATSIWGNTEAFFGQGTRLTVV.

This chain links TRBV4-1 with TRBJ2-2, with 15 bases aligning to TRBD2. Germline V lookup: CDR1 MGHRA, CDR2 YSYEKL. Losses at the gene ends were 1 base for V and 5 bases for J; bases not matched to a gene: 8. The CDR3 is 19 amino acids. The CDR3 nucleotides are TGCGCCAGCAGCCAAGTAGGACTAGCGGGAGGGGGAAGGACCGGGGAGCTGTTTTTT. This gives the protein CASSQVGLAGGGRTGELFF.

The J gene is TRBJ2-5, the V gene TRBV7-9; 8 bases agree with TRBD1. With 5 bases clipped from V and 5 bases from J, the junction kept 19 bases outside the gene matches. CDR3 size: 18 residues. Germline V gives CDR1 SEHNR, CDR2 FQNEAQ (reference sequence). CDR3 sequence: CASSPLPGQVAFGETQYF. CDR3 DNA: TGTGCCAGCAGCCCCCTCCCGGGACAGGTCGCGTTCGGGGAGACCCAGTACTTC.

CDR3 sequence: CASSEDFSGRSSDTQYF. CDR3 in DNA: TGTGCCAGCAGTGAAGATTTTAGCGGGAGGAGCTCAGATACGCAGTATTTT. The J gene is TRBJ2-3, the V gene TRBV2; 10 positions match TRBD2. This CDR3 has 17 amino acids. With V trimmed by 1 base and J by 4 bases, 8 bases remained unmatched. Germline V gives CDR1 SNHLY, CDR2 FYNNEI.

This clone was found a few times. The chain joins TRBV4-1 to TRBJ1-1; D is ambiguous. Germline V gives CDR1 MGHRA, CDR2 YSYEKL. The CDR3 runs 14 residues. Trimming removed 8 bases at V and 7 bases at J, with 20 bases between. In DNA, the CDR3 is TGCGCCAGCCTGTCGAGGACCTCGAAGGGTGAAGCTTTCTTT. This codes for CASLSRTSKGEAFF.

The chain is built from TRBV18 and TRBJ2-5; maybe TRBD1 (6 bases). The CDR3 is 13 amino acids. Trimming removed 6 bases from V and 5 bases from J, with 13 bases in between. CDR1 KGHSH and CDR2 LQKENI come from the germline V gene. The CDR3 reads CASSPARGETQYF. The DNA for the CDR3 is TGTGCCAGCTCCCCAGCGAGGGGGGAGACCCAGTACTTC.

The chain has TRBV2 and TRBJ2-7; TRBD1 aligns across 7 bases. Germline lookup yields CDR1 SNHLY and CDR2 FYNNEI. The CDR3 extends over 16 amino acids. V gave up 5 bases and J gave up 2 bases; unmatched junction bases: 12. The chain's CDR3 is CASSPNWAGTAYEQYF. In DNA, the CDR3 is TGTGCCAGCAGTCCGAACTGGGCCGGGACAGCCTACGAGCAGTACTTC.

The chain couples TRBV7-7 to TRBJ2-2, with D possibly being TRBD1 (5 bases). Germline V gene lookup returns CDR1 SSHAT and CDR2 FNYEAQ (reference sequence). V gave up 6 bases and J gave up 5 bases, with 16 bases separating them. CDR3 length: 15 residues. The DNA for the CDR3 is TGTGCCAGCAGTTTGTCGGCCCAGGGTACCGGGGAGCTGTTTTTT. Protein product: CASSLSAQGTGELFF.

Only a few counts were recorded for this clone. The rearrangement joins TRBV27 to TRBJ2-3, with D possibly TRBD2 on 5 matching bases. CDR1 MNHEY and CDR2 SMNVEV come from the germline V gene (reference sequence). V was clipped by 6 bases and J by 0 bases, with 7 bases between them. CDR3 length equals 13 residues. The CDR3: CASRRVSTDTQYF. The CDR3 DNA is TGTGCCAGCAGGAGGGTGAGCACAGATACGCAGTATTTT.

The CDR3: CASKRGGTGNTIYF. CDR3 nucleotide sequence: TGTGCCAGCAAACGGGGAGGAACTGGAAACACCATATATTTT. The chain links TRBV2 to TRBJ1-3; D gene ambiguous. The CDR3 sequence is 14 residues long. Per germline, CDR1 SNHLY and CDR2 FYNNEI. Between the trimmed V and J ends, which lost 7 bases and 2 bases, there was a span of 12 bases.

This clone turned up a few times. The chain has TRBV4-1 and TRBJ1-5, with D unresolved. This CDR3 has 13 residues. CDR1 MGHRA and CDR2 YSYEKL come from the germline V gene. V lost 3 bases to trimming and J lost 1 base, with 4 bases between them. CDR3 residues: CASSQGSNQPQHF. For the CDR3, the DNA is TGCGCCAGCAGCCAGGGAAGCAATCAGCCCCAGCATTTT.

This chain connects TRBV27 to TRBJ1-1; D is unresolved. The CDR3 has 15 residues. V lost 0 bases and J 8 bases, leaving 16 bases between the germline ends. In germline, CDR1 is MNHEY, CDR2 SMNVEV (reference sequence). CDR3 protein: CASSLSMVLVSEAFF. The CDR3 DNA reads TGTGCCAGCAGTTTATCGATGGTCCTGGTGTCAGAAGCTTTCTTT.

This rearrangement joins TRBV7-2 to TRBJ2-1; TRBD1 might be the D (5 bases). The length of the CDR3 is 14 residues. Germline lookup yields CDR1 SGHTA and CDR2 FQGNSA. The V end lost 3 bases, the J end lost 10 bases, and 16 bases lay between the germline ends. Here the CDR3 reads CASSLSRPQGEQFF. Here the CDR3 DNA reads TGTGCCAGCAGCTTGAGCAGGCCCCAGGGAGAGCAGTTCTTC. Filled out from reference TRBV7-2 and TRBJ2-1, the complete variable domain reads GAGVSQSPSNKVTEKGKDVELRCDPISGHTALYWYRQSLGQGLEFLIYFQGNSAPDKSGLPSDRFSAERTGGSVSTLTIQRTQQEDSAVYLCASSLSRPQGEQFFGPGTRLTVL.

CDR3 sequence (DNA): TGTGCCAGCAGCCTACAGGACAGCAATCAGCCCCAGCATTTT. It specifies CASSLQDSNQPQHF. V usage is TRBV6-1 and J usage is TRBJ1-5; weak D call: TRBD1 (5 bases). V was cut by 6 bases and J by 1 base, with 10 bases left in between. Germline V gene sequence: CDR1 MNHNS, CDR2 SASEGT. The CDR3 length is 14 residues.

V is TRBV11-2 and J is TRBJ2-2; D could derive from TRBD1 or TRBD2 (5 bases each). V lost 4 bases, J lost 3 bases, and 18 bases lay in between. The germline gives CDR1 SGHAT, CDR2 FQNNGV. CDR3 length: 17 amino acids. Here the CDR3 reads CASSSSRGRSYTGELFF. CDR3 coding DNA: TGTGCCAGCAGCTCCAGTCGGGGCCGAAGTTACACCGGGGAGCTGTTTTTT. Looking up the rest from reference TRBV11-2 and TRBJ2-2 gives the full variable domain: EAGVAQSPRYKIIEKRQSVAFWCNPISGHATLYWYQQILGQGPKLLIQFQNNGVVDDSQLPKDRFSAERLKGVDSTLKIQPAKLEDSAVYLCASSSSRGRSYTGELFFGEGSRLTVL.

The chain has TRBV4-1 and TRBJ2-3, with D perhaps matching TRBD1 (5 bases). CDR1 and CDR2 (germline): MGHRA, YSYEKL. V was cut by 2 bases and J by 0 bases, with 6 bases left in between. The CDR3 extends over 14 amino acids. Here the CDR3 reads CASSQQGSTDTQYF. As DNA, the CDR3 is TGCGCCAGCAGCCAACAGGGCAGCACAGATACGCAGTATTTT.

This chain links TRBV18 with TRBJ2-5; D might be TRBD1 or TRBD2, each matching 5 bases. CDR1 and CDR2 from the germline V gene are KGHSH and LQKENI. The CDR3 consists of 15 residues. Deletions cut 1 base from V and 5 bases from J, with 14 bases between. CDR3 sequence (DNA): TGTGCCAGCTCACCACAGGGGACCCCTGTGGAGACCCAGTACTTC. It yields the protein CASSPQGTPVETQYF.

The chain links TRBV6-5 to TRBJ1-1, with D possibly TRBD1 on 6 matching bases. CDR1 is MNHEY and CDR2 is SVGAGI in the germline V gene. There are 13 residues in the CDR3. V was cut by 8 bases and J by 4 bases, with 14 bases left in between. CDR3 protein: CASGRGRSTEAFF. The CDR3 DNA is TGTGCCAGCGGACGGGGGCGGAGCACTGAAGCTTTCTTT.

The chain is built from TRBV7-9 and TRBJ2-2; D not resolved. The germline V gene encodes CDR1 SEHNR and CDR2 FQNEAQ (reference sequence). With 5 bases removed from V and 0 bases from J, the gap between germline ends came to 16 bases. The CDR3 length is 17 residues. The CDR3 nucleotides read TGTGCCAGCAGCCAACGAACTCCGTCGCCGAACACCGGGGAGCTGTTTTTT. It yields the protein CASSQRTPSPNTGELFF.

The genes are TRBV5-6 and TRBJ2-7; 12 nucleotides line up with TRBD2. Looked up from germline, CDR1 is SGHDT and CDR2 is YYEEEE. The CDR3 loop spans 15 amino acids. V lost 4 bases and J lost 6; bases outside the gene matches: 8. The chain's CDR3 is CASSPWTSGNIEQYF. In nucleotides, the CDR3 is TGTGCCAGCAGCCCCTGGACTAGCGGGAACATCGAGCAGTACTTC.

The chain has TRBV14 and TRBJ2-7; D remains unclear. This CDR3 spans 14 amino acids. In germline, CDR1 is SGHDN, CDR2 FVKESK. Deletions cut 0 bases from V and 2 bases from J, with 8 bases between. The CDR3: CASSQDLTTYEQYF. The CDR3 DNA follows: TGTGCCAGCAGCCAAGATTTAACGACCTACGAGCAGTACTTC.